These T cell receptor beta chains were read from a single sample in a study of cytomegalovirus exposure and HLA in healthy donors. Measured with immunoSEQ multiplex PCR; TCRdb has only the in-frame clones, and not every one. This table has 160,000 or so clones, 70% to 90% appearing once. The sequenced sample was PBMCs. Receptor source: a man aged 30 to 45 in good health and CMV-seropositive. CDR3s include the opening cysteine and the closing phenylalanine or tryptophan. The D gene is left open where the match is weak. Expanded clones get a size class; other rows say once, few or many, or leave the size out.

CDR3nt: TGTGCCAGCAGTGATGCCGGGACTTCGAATCAGCCCCAGCATTTT
CDR3aa: CASSDAGTSNQPQHF
d_gene: -
abundance: -
v_gene: TRBV6-1
j_gene: TRBJ1-5

CDR3nt: TGTGCCATCACTTTCGATCGGAACACCATATATTTT
CDR3aa: CAITFDRNTIYF
d_gene: -
abundance: once
v_gene: TRBV10-3
j_gene: TRBJ1-3

CDR3nt: TGTGCCAGCAGCTCTAGTGGGACAGGGAATTCACCCCTCCACTTT
CDR3aa: CASSSSGTGNSPLHF
d_gene: TRBD1
abundance: -
v_gene: TRBV7-8
j_gene: TRBJ1-6

CDR3nt: TGTGCCATCAGGAGCCGGGACAGGGCCTCCTACGAGCAGTACTTC
CDR3aa: CAIRSRDRASYEQYF
d_gene: TRBD1
abundance: -
v_gene: TRBV10-3
j_gene: TRBJ2-7

CDR3nt: TGTGCCAGCAGTTACGGACTTCGGGATACGCAGTATTTT
CDR3aa: CASSYGLRDTQYF
d_gene: -
abundance: -
v_gene: TRBV6-5
j_gene: TRBJ2-3

CDR3nt: TGCGCCAGCAGCTCCGGACAGGGTAACTCACCCCTCCACTTT
CDR3aa: CASSSGQGNSPLHF
d_gene: TRBD1
abundance: -
v_gene: TRBV5-1
j_gene: TRBJ1-6

CDR3nt: TGTGCCAGAAGCTTGGGTCTAGCGGGGAATATAATCACAGATACGCAGTATTTT
CDR3aa: CARSLGLAGNIITDTQYF
d_gene: TRBD2
abundance: -
v_gene: TRBV5-3
j_gene: TRBJ2-3

CDR3nt: TGTGCCAGCAGTCTACGGGCCGCTAGCGGGGCCGGGGAGCAGTACTTC
CDR3aa: CASSLRAASGAGEQYF
d_gene: TRBD2
abundance: -
v_gene: TRBV27
j_gene: TRBJ2-7

CDR3nt: TGTGCCAGCAGCTCCATGACTAGCGGGGGGGCCAGTGAGCAGTTCTTC
CDR3aa: CASSSMTSGGASEQFF
d_gene: TRBD2
abundance: -
v_gene: TRBV5-6
j_gene: TRBJ2-1

CDR3nt: TGTGCCAGCAGCCCCAGACTTGAGACCCAGTACTTC
CDR3aa: CASSPRLETQYF
d_gene: -
abundance: -
v_gene: TRBV11-2
j_gene: TRBJ2-5

CDR3nt: TGTGCCAGCATACCCCGGTTGGGACAGGGGGCAGTGGACACCTACGAGCAGTACTTC
CDR3aa: CASIPRLGQGAVDTYEQYF
d_gene: TRBD1
abundance: -
v_gene: TRBV2
j_gene: TRBJ2-7

CDR3nt: TGTGCCAGCAGTATTTACAGGGACAATGAGCAGTTCTTC
CDR3aa: CASSIYRDNEQFF
d_gene: -
abundance: -
v_gene: TRBV6-6
j_gene: TRBJ2-1

CDR3nt: TGTGCCAGCAGTGGAGGGCTAGCGGCCTACAATGAGCAGTTCTTC
CDR3aa: CASSGGLAAYNEQFF
d_gene: TRBD2
abundance: -
v_gene: TRBV2
j_gene: TRBJ2-1

CDR3nt: TGTGCCAGCAGCTCGGGACTAGCGGGGGGAACAGGAGATACGCAGTATTTT
CDR3aa: CASSSGLAGGTGDTQYF
d_gene: TRBD2
abundance: -
v_gene: TRBV5-4
j_gene: TRBJ2-3

CDR3nt: TGTGCCAGCAGTGACAGGGGTGGATACACAGATACGCAGTATTTT
CDR3aa: CASSDRGGYTDTQYF
d_gene: -
abundance: -
v_gene: TRBV25-1
j_gene: TRBJ2-3

CDR3nt: TGTGCCAGCAGCTTAGCGAGAAGGGGCACTGAAGCTTTCTTT
CDR3aa: CASSLARRGTEAFF
d_gene: -
abundance: -
v_gene: TRBV7-8
j_gene: TRBJ1-1

CDR3nt: TGTGCCAGCACCACTGAGGCAGGGTTGGGCTACACCTTC
CDR3aa: CASTTEAGLGYTF
d_gene: -
abundance: -
v_gene: TRBV5-6
j_gene: TRBJ1-2

CDR3nt: TGCAGCGTTGGCGGGCCTGGGACTGGAAACACCATATATTTT
CDR3aa: CSVGGPGTGNTIYF
d_gene: -
abundance: -
v_gene: TRBV29-1
j_gene: TRBJ1-3

CDR3nt: TGTGCCAGCAGTAGCAGGGTTGGCTACACCTTC
CDR3aa: CASSSRVGYTF
d_gene: -
abundance: -
v_gene: TRBV6-5
j_gene: TRBJ1-2

CDR3nt: TGTGCCAGTAGTATAGCGACTAGCGGCACAGATACGCAGTATTTT
CDR3aa: CASSIATSGTDTQYF
d_gene: TRBD2
abundance: few
v_gene: TRBV19
j_gene: TRBJ2-3

CDR3nt: TGTGCTAGTGGTTCCATCTACAGGGTTAAGGACAATGAGCAGTTCTTC
CDR3aa: CASGSIYRVKDNEQFF
d_gene: -
abundance: -
v_gene: TRBV12-5
j_gene: TRBJ2-1

CDR3nt: TGCGCCAGCAGCTTTCAGCGGGGGGGCATCGAGCAGTACTTC
CDR3aa: CASSFQRGGIEQYF
d_gene: TRBD2
abundance: -
v_gene: TRBV4-1
j_gene: TRBJ2-7

CDR3nt: TGCGCCAGCAGCCAAGATAACAGGGGACCAGGGGAGCTGTTTTTT
CDR3aa: CASSQDNRGPGELFF
d_gene: TRBD1
abundance: -
v_gene: TRBV4-1
j_gene: TRBJ2-2

CDR3nt: TGTGCCAGCAGCACGAGGGACAGGGGCTCACCCCTCCACTTT
CDR3aa: CASSTRDRGSPLHF
d_gene: -
abundance: once
v_gene: TRBV21-1
j_gene: TRBJ1-6

CDR3nt: TGTGCCAGCAGAACCGGGACATCCTACACCGGGGAGCTGTTTTTT
CDR3aa: CASRTGTSYTGELFF
d_gene: -
abundance: -
v_gene: TRBV6-5
j_gene: TRBJ2-2

CDR3nt: TGTGCCATCAGTGAGCCGGACAGGGAGAACACTGAAGCTTTCTTT
CDR3aa: CAISEPDRENTEAFF
d_gene: TRBD1
abundance: -
v_gene: TRBV10-3
j_gene: TRBJ1-1

CDR3nt: TGTGCCAGCAGTTATCAACCACTTAACTATGGCTACACCTTC
CDR3aa: CASSYQPLNYGYTF
d_gene: -
abundance: once
v_gene: TRBV27
j_gene: TRBJ1-2

CDR3nt: TGTGCCAGCTCACCCGCGGAGGACTTGTCTAACACTGAAGCTTTCTTT
CDR3aa: CASSPAEDLSNTEAFF
d_gene: -
abundance: -
v_gene: TRBV18
j_gene: TRBJ1-1